The 23 T cell receptor beta chains listed next were all sequenced from one sample in a study of OX40 agonist ivuxolimab in advanced cancers. Here immunoSEQ multiplex PCR was the method, and the copy in TCRdb shows in-frame clones only, minus some. The data show around 40,000 clones, 86% seen once. Material: CD4+ or CD8+ T cells sorted from blood, obtained in a trial of the OX40 agonist ivuxolimab. The receptors stem from an adult with an advanced solid tumor such as melanoma, head and neck, liver or kidney cancer.

The V and J genes are TRBV5-1 and TRBJ1-2, with a weak D call TRBD1 (5 bases). The V and J ends lost 0 bases and 4 bases respectively, with 10 bases between them. The CDR3 totals 14 residues. Germline CDR1 is SGHRS and CDR2 is YFSETQ. The CDR3 protein is CASSLAPGTYGYTF. As DNA, the CDR3 is TGCGCCAGCAGCTTGGCCCCGGGGACCTATGGCTACACCTTC.

The CDR3 spells CASRTGTGILTNTGELFF. For the CDR3, the DNA is TGTGCCAGCAGGACCGGGACAGGGATTCTCACGAACACCGGGGAGCTGTTTTTT. The chain recombines TRBV27 with TRBJ2-2, with 9 bases matching TRBD1. V shed 6 bases and J 0 bases; nucleotides not matched to a gene: 11. The germline CDR1 and CDR2 sequences are MNHEY and SMNVEV (reference sequence). The CDR3 loop spans 18 amino acids.

The DNA of the CDR3 is TGTGCCAGCAGAAAAACAGGGGTTGACACAGATACGCAGTATTTT. Translating gives CASRKTGVDTDTQYF. The chain has TRBV7-8 and TRBJ2-3; 7 bases are shared with TRBD1. V lost 6 bases to trimming and J lost 2 bases; unmatched junction nucleotides: 8. Per germline, CDR1 SGHVS and CDR2 FQNEAQ. This CDR3 is built from 15 residues.

The chain links TRBV28 to TRBJ2-2; D is unclear. This CDR3 comprises 14 residues. Germline assignment: CDR1 MDHEN and CDR2 SYDVKM. The V end was cut by 5 bases, the J end by 0 bases, with 7 bases between. CDR3 protein: CASSVRANTGELFF. DNA of the CDR3: TGTGCCAGCAGTGTACGGGCGAACACCGGGGAGCTGTTTTTT.

This chain links TRBV15 with TRBJ2-7; no clear D. The CDR3 covers 13 residues. The ends were cut back, 3 bases at V and 0 bases at J, with 6 bases in the middle. Germline CDR1 and CDR2: LNHNV and YYDKDF (reference sequence). CDR3 in amino acids: CATSSEVSYEQYF. The CDR3 DNA follows: TGTGCCACCAGCAGTGAGGTCTCCTACGAGCAGTACTTC.

J is TRBJ1-5 and V is TRBV2; TRBD1 matches 8 bases. CDR1 and CDR2 (germline): SNHLY, FYNNEI. V lost 6 bases and J lost 7; bases outside the gene matches: 8. The CDR3 contains 14 residues. In nucleotides, the CDR3 is TGTGCCAGCAGAGCAGGACAGGGTGGGCAGCCCCAGCATTTT. It yields the protein CASRAGQGGQPQHF.

This clone was recorded only once. The chain joins TRBV10-3 to TRBJ1-2; 7 bases line up with TRBD1. Germline trimming cut 6 bases from V and 3 bases from J; bases unmatched to any gene: 4. The CDR3 consists of 13 residues. CDR1 and CDR2 (germline): ENHRY, SYGVKD. Here the CDR3 DNA reads TGTGCCATCAGCCAGGGGGAGGACTATGGCTACACCTTC. It is translated as CAISQGEDYGYTF.

J is TRBJ1-1 and V is TRBV7-2, with D uncertain. The CDR3 runs to 14 residues. The V end was cut by 1 base, the J end by 3 bases, with 9 bases between. In germline, CDR1 is SGHTA, CDR2 FQGNSA. The CDR3 spells CASSLEMGDTEAFF. CDR3 in DNA: TGTGCCAGCAGCTTAGAAATGGGCGACACTGAAGCTTTCTTT.

V gene TRBV29-1 combines with J gene TRBJ1-4; TRBD1 might be the D (5 bases). The ends were cut back, 1 base at V and 8 bases at J, with 17 bases in the middle. CDR3 size: 15 residues. Germline lookup yields CDR1 SQVTM and CDR2 ANQGSEA. CDR3 DNA: TGCAGCGTTGAAGTAGGGCAGGGCTTAGGGGAAAAACTGTTTTTT. Protein sequence: CSVEVGQGLGEKLFF. The variable domain in full, with the rest retrieved from reference TRBV29-1 and TRBJ1-4, is SAVISQKPSRDICQRGTSLTIQCQVDSQVTMMFWYRQQPGQSLTLIATANQGSEATYESGFVIDKFPISRPNLTFSTLTVSNMSPEDSSIYLCSVEVGQGLGEKLFFGSGTQLSVL.

This clone was found once. The chain is built from TRBV18 and TRBJ2-2; possibly TRBD2 for D (6 bases). The CDR3 is 17 amino acids. Germline V gene lookup returns CDR1 KGHSH and CDR2 LQKENI. V was trimmed by 1 base and J by 3 bases, leaving 15 bases between them. DNA of the CDR3: TGTGCCAGCTCACCACGAGGGCCCGGGGAGGACACCGGGGAGCTGTTTTTT. This encodes CASSPRGPGEDTGELFF.

The J gene is TRBJ1-2, the V gene TRBV9; 9 bases are a match to TRBD1. The CDR3 is made up of 15 amino acids. Germline loops: CDR1 SGDLS, CDR2 YYNGEE. The V gene end was trimmed by 4 bases and the J gene end by 4 bases; junction bases not matched to a gene: 8. CDR3 sequence (DNA): TGTGCCAGCAGCCTCGGACAGGGGAGCTCCTATGGCTACACCTTC. It encodes CASSLGQGSSYGYTF.

V is TRBV15 and J is TRBJ2-3; 12 bases match TRBD2. Germline assignment: CDR1 LNHNV and CDR2 YYDKDF (reference sequence). Trimming removed 5 bases from V and 1 base from J; junction bases left unmatched: 4. There are 16 residues in the CDR3. This CDR3 reads CATSPRLAGGTDTQYF. As DNA, the CDR3 is TGTGCCACCAGCCCCCGACTAGCGGGAGGCACAGATACGCAGTATTTT.

This clone has only one observation. CDR3 coding DNA: TGTGCCAGCAAATATGAAGTGGTCTATGAGCAGTTCTTC. It is translated as CASKYEVVYEQFF. J is TRBJ2-1 and V is TRBV6-1; no clear D gene. The V end lost 7 bases, the J end lost 8 bases, and 15 bases lay between the germline ends. The CDR3 runs 13 residues. The germline V gene has CDR1 MNHNS and CDR2 SASEGT.

This chain uses TRBV19 with TRBJ1-2, with D unresolved. Trimming removed 3 bases from V and 8 bases from J, with 13 bases in between. CDR3 size: 13 residues. Germline V gene lookup returns CDR1 LNHDA and CDR2 SQIVND (reference sequence). The CDR3 region has the DNA TGTGCCAGTAGTATTGACGACCGTTGGGGCTACACCTTC. This gives the protein CASSIDDRWGYTF.

The chain uses TRBV9 and TRBJ1-2; 8 bases map to TRBD1. V gave up 4 bases and J gave up 0 bases; unmatched junction bases: 8. Per the germline V gene, CDR1 is SGDLS and CDR2 is YYNGEE. This CDR3 has 16 residues. The CDR3 is CASSPRTGPSNYGYTF. CDR3 coding DNA: TGTGCCAGCAGCCCACGGACAGGGCCATCTAACTATGGCTACACCTTC.

This rearrangement joins TRBV19 to TRBJ1-5; D uncertain. V was cut by 6 bases and J by 0 bases, with 18 bases left in between. Germline V gene sequence: CDR1 LNHDA, CDR2 SQIVND (reference sequence). This CDR3 spans 17 amino acids. The CDR3 bases are TGTGCCAGTAGCTTACCCCAAGAGGGTCGTAGCAATCAGCCCCAGCATTTT. Translated, it gives CASSLPQEGRSNQPQHF.

The chain links TRBV5-1 to TRBJ2-2; 13 bases agree with TRBD2. This CDR3 has 15 residues. Germline CDR1 is SGHRS and CDR2 is YFSETQ. Trimming cost V 3 bases and J 5 bases; bases outside gene matches: 1. Written as DNA, the CDR3 is TGCGCCAGCAGCTCGACTAGCGGGAGGACCGGGGAGCTGTTTTTT. The encoded protein is CASSSTSGRTGELFF.

The chain links TRBV9 to TRBJ1-1; TRBD1 aligns across 11 bases. This CDR3 has 15 residues. Looked up from germline, CDR1 is SGDLS and CDR2 is YYNGEE. V lost 5 bases to trimming and J lost 4 bases; unmatched junction nucleotides: 7. The CDR3 sequence is CASRRGTGGSTEAFF. The CDR3, as DNA: TGTGCCAGCAGGCGGGGGACAGGGGGATCCACTGAAGCTTTCTTT.

The V call is TRBV7-2, the J call TRBJ1-2; D ambiguous. Germline CDR1 is SGHTA and CDR2 is FQGNSA. The V end was cut by 5 bases, the J end by 3 bases, with 10 bases between. CDR3 size: 13 residues. The CDR3, as DNA: TGTGCCAGCAGCCCCGGGGAGGACTATGGCTACACCTTC. Its translation: CASSPGEDYGYTF.

The sample holds one count of this clone. The rearrangement joins TRBV7-8 to TRBJ2-3, with a possible D match to TRBD2 (7 bases). V lost 4 bases to trimming and J lost 1 base, with 12 bases between them. CDR1 is SGHVS and CDR2 is FQNEAQ in the germline V gene. The CDR3 runs 15 residues. This chain's CDR3 is CASSWGGPGTDTQYF. The CDR3 DNA reads TGTGCCAGCAGCTGGGGGGGGCCCGGCACAGATACGCAGTATTTT.

This sequence joins TRBV7-8 and TRBJ2-2; D is perhaps TRBD2 (6 bases). CDR1 SGHVS and CDR2 FQNEAQ come from the germline V gene. Trimming removed 5 bases at V and 0 bases at J, with 22 bases between. The CDR3 is 19 residues long. In nucleotides, the CDR3 is TGTGCCAGCAGCGAACAGAACCGGGACTTATACGCGAACACCGGGGAGCTGTTTTTT. As protein: CASSEQNRDLYANTGELFF.

This clone was detected a few times. The chain is built from TRBV7-2 and TRBJ2-5, with D perhaps TRBD1 (7 bases). The CDR3 length is 14 residues. Trimming took 3 bases from V and 3 from J, leaving 11 bases between them. The germline V gene has CDR1 SGHTA and CDR2 FQGNSA. This chain's CDR3 is CASSLQGGKETQYF. In DNA form, the CDR3 reads TGTGCCAGCAGCTTGCAGGGGGGAAAAGAGACCCAGTACTTC.

The genes are TRBV7-6 and TRBJ1-2; 9 bases map to TRBD1. This CDR3 contains 15 residues. Germline loops: CDR1 SGHVS, CDR2 FNYEAQ. The V and J ends lost 5 bases and 7 bases, in that order; junction bases with no gene match: 11. The CDR3 sequence: CASSPRRQGGRGYTF. In DNA, the CDR3 is TGTGCCAGCAGCCCCCGGAGACAGGGGGGCCGTGGCTACACCTTC.